Shown below are 7 T cell receptor beta chains from a single sample sequenced in a study of blood T cell repertoires in COVID-19. Repertoires were generated with immunoSEQ multiplex PCR, while TCRdb's copy carries only in-frame clones and drops some. The sample has roughly 71,000 clones, roughly 85% seen once. Sequenced: peripheral blood. The receptor source for this set is a man between 50 and 59 years old with acute or convalescent COVID-19.

This chain links TRBV27 with TRBJ2-7; possible D gene TRBD2, 5 bases. This CDR3 has 13 residues. CDR1 and CDR2 from the germline V gene are MNHEY and SMNVEV (reference sequence). Deletions cut 5 bases from V and 3 bases from J, with 11 bases between. The CDR3 DNA follows: TGTGCCAGCAGTACCGAACGGGGCTACGAGCAGTACTTC. It specifies CASSTERGYEQYF.

The V call is TRBV5-6, the J call TRBJ2-1; TRBD2 is a possible D gene (6 bases). Looked up from germline, CDR1 is SGHDT and CDR2 is YYEEEE. This CDR3 comprises 15 residues. The V end lost 0 bases, the J end lost 8 bases, and 15 bases lay between the germline ends. The CDR3 is CASSLVRSTRDEQFF. CDR3 nucleotides: TGTGCCAGCAGCTTGGTCCGATCGACTAGGGATGAGCAGTTCTTC.

The V gene is TRBV4-1, the J gene TRBJ1-1; tentatively, D is TRBD1 (6 bases). Germline CDR1 reads MGHRA; CDR2 reads YSYEKL. V was clipped by 0 bases and J by 0 bases, with 14 bases between them. This CDR3 is 17 amino acids long. The DNA of the CDR3 is TGCGCCAGCAGCCAAGATAGTTCTGGGGGCATGAACACTGAAGCTTTCTTT. Its protein is CASSQDSSGGMNTEAFF.

The chain uses TRBV30 and TRBJ1-2, with 7 bases matching TRBD1. With 1 base clipped from V and 8 bases from J, the junction kept 4 bases outside the gene matches. Germline values: CDR1 GTSNPN, CDR2 SVGIG (reference sequence). The CDR3 is 12 amino acids. The DNA of the CDR3 is TGTGCCTGGAGTGAAAACAGGGGCGGCTACACCTTC. Its translation is CAWSENRGGYTF. Together with reference TRBV30 and TRBJ1-2, the CDR3 gives the full variable domain: SQTIHQWPATLVQPVGSPLSLECTVEGTSNPNLYWYRQAAGRGLQLLFYSVGIGQISSEVPQNLSASRPQDRQFILSSKKLLLSDSGFYLCAWSENRGGYTFGSGTRLTVV.

The chain recombines TRBV10-1 with TRBJ1-5, with D perhaps TRBD1 (5 bases). V was pared by 6 bases and J by 0 bases, with 6 bases between. This CDR3 region has 13 residues. Germline-derived CDR1 and CDR2 are WNHNN and SYGVQD (reference sequence). The CDR3 protein is CASSRDSNQPQHF. CDR3 bases: TGCGCCAGCAGCAGGGATAGCAATCAGCCCCAGCATTTT.

The CDR3 loop is CASSQASGGAKDTQYF. The CDR3 DNA is TGCGCCAGCAGCCAGGCTAGCGGGGGGGCCAAAGATACGCAGTATTTT. This sequence joins TRBV4-1 and TRBJ2-3; 12 nucleotides align to TRBD2. V shed 3 bases, J shed 5 bases, and the junction held 6 bases outside the gene matches. The CDR3 spans 16 residues. Per the germline V gene, CDR1 is MGHRA and CDR2 is YSYEKL.

The gene calls are TRBV12-3 or TRBV12-4 and TRBJ1-2; D remains unclear. This CDR3 is 11 amino acids long. Trimming left V 4 bases short and J 4 bases short, with 4 bases between. This chain's CDR3 is CASSSIYGYTF. CDR3 sequence (DNA): TGTGCCAGCAGTTCTATCTATGGCTACACCTTC.